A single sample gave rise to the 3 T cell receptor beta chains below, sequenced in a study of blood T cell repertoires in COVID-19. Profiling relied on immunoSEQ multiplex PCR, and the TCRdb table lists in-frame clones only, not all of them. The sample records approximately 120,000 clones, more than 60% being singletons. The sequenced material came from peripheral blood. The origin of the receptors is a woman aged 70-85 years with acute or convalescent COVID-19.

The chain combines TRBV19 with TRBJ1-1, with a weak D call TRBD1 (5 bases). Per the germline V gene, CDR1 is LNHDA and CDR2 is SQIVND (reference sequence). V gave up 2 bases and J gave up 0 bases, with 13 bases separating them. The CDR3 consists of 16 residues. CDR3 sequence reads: CASSILGQGLNTEAFF. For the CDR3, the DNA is TGTGCCAGTAGTATACTGGGGCAGGGCTTGAACACTGAAGCTTTCTTT. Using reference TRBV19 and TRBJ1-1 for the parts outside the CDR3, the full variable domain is DGGITQSPKYLFRKEGQNVTLSCEQNLNHDAMYWYRQDPGQGLRLIYYSQIVNDFQKGDIAEGYSVSREKKESFPLTVTSAQKNPTAFYLCASSILGQGLNTEAFFGQGTRLTVV.

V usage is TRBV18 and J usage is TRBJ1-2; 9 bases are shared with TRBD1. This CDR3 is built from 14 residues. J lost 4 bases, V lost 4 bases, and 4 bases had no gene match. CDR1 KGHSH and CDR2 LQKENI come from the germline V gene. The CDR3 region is CASSLGDRVYGYTF. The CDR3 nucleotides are TGTGCCAGCTCACTGGGGGACAGGGTCTATGGCTACACCTTC.

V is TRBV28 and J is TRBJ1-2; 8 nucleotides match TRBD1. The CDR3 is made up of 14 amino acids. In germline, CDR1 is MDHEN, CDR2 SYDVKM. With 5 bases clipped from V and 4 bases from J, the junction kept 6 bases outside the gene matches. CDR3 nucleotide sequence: TGTGCCAGCAGTCTACGGGACAGGCCCTATGGCTACACCTTC. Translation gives CASSLRDRPYGYTF.